Listed below are T cell receptor beta chains from one sample, sequenced in a study of blood T cell repertoires in COVID-19. Repertoires were generated with immunoSEQ multiplex PCR, while TCRdb's copy carries only in-frame clones and drops some. Of 56,000 or so clones in the sample, under 90% were seen once. The sequencing input was peripheral blood. Receptor source: a woman older than 75 with acute or convalescent COVID-19. Each CDR3 is given with its conserved first and last residue. D genes are given only for firm matches. Not all rows give a size; the values are once, few, many and, for expanded clones, a class.

D	length	size	V	J	CDR3	DNA
-	12	few	TRBV6-1	TRBJ2-5	CASSEQGETQYF	TGTGCCAGCAGTGAACAGGGGGAGACCCAGTACTTC
-	13	-	TRBV19	TRBJ1-1	CASSSWGRNEAFF	TGTGCCAGTAGTTCGTGGGGGCGCAATGAAGCTTTCTTT
-	14	once	TRBV6-4	TRBJ1-5	CATSPVFSNQPQHF	TGTGCCACCAGCCCGGTTTTCAGCAATCAGCCCCAGCATTTT
-	14	-	TRBV15	TRBJ1-5	CATSREAGVQPQHF	TGTGCCACCAGCAGAGAGGCAGGGGTTCAGCCCCAGCATTTT
TRBD1	17	-	TRBV27	TRBJ1-2	CASSLTGTGVRGYGYTF	TGTGCCAGCAGTTTGACCGGGACAGGGGTTAGAGGCTATGGCTACACCTTC
-	16	-	TRBV7-6	TRBJ1-3	CASSLAGGGTGNTIYF	TGTGCCAGCAGCTTAGCGGGTGGAGGCACTGGAAACACCATATATTTT
TRBD2	15	-	TRBV5-6	TRBJ2-1	CASSPLAGGLNEQFF	TGTGCCAGCAGCCCACTAGCGGGGGGTTTGAATGAGCAGTTCTTC
-	15	-	TRBV5-6	TRBJ1-3	CASSLGGVSGNTIYF	TGTGCCAGCAGCTTGGGCGGAGTCTCTGGAAACACCATATATTTT
-	13	-	TRBV20-1	TRBJ1-2	CSASRDTNYGYTF	TGCAGTGCTAGTCGGGACACCAACTATGGCTACACCTTC
-	12	few	TRBV7-9	TRBJ2-5	CASSPPSETQYF	TGTGCCAGCAGCCCCCCCTCCGAGACCCAGTACTTC
-	14	-	TRBV19	TRBJ1-1	CASRRRGKNTEAFF	TGTGCCAGTAGGCGGCGGGGAAAGAACACTGAAGCTTTCTTT
TRBD1	14	-	TRBV6-1	TRBJ1-6	CASSERTGVSPLHF	TGTGCCAGCAGTGAAAGGACAGGGGTCTCACCCCTCCACTTT
TRBD1	17	-	TRBV7-8	TRBJ1-1	CASSLAPRQGQNTEAFF	TGTGCCAGCAGCTTAGCCCCCCGACAGGGGCAGAACACTGAAGCTTTCTTT
-	16	-	TRBV11-3	TRBJ1-5	CASSPSSRGSDQPQHF	TGTGCCAGCAGCCCATCGAGTAGGGGATCTGATCAGCCCCAGCATTTT
TRBD1	15	once	TRBV7-2	TRBJ2-1	CASSSGTGLYNEQFF	TGTGCCAGCAGCTCCGGGACAGGCCTCTACAATGAGCAGTTCTTC
TRBD1	13	-	TRBV14	TRBJ1-2	CASRQQGANGYTF	TGTGCCAGCAGACAACAGGGGGCCAATGGCTACACCTTC
TRBD2	18	few	TRBV9	TRBJ2-1	CASSDPVVAGGPGNEQFF	TGTGCCAGCAGCGACCCGGTGGTAGCGGGGGGGCCGGGTAATGAGCAGTTCTTC
-	14	-	TRBV5-1	TRBJ2-2	CASSWTGKTGELFF	TGCGCCAGCAGCTGGACTGGAAAGACCGGGGAGCTGTTTTTT
-	13	-	TRBV10-3	TRBJ1-1	CAITRTENTEAFF	TGTGCCATCACCCGCACAGAGAACACTGAAGCTTTCTTT
TRBD1	14	-	TRBV7-2	TRBJ1-1	CASSLGRGHPEAFF	TGTGCCAGCAGCTTAGGTAGGGGGCACCCTGAAGCTTTCTTT
TRBD2	16	-	TRBV10-1	TRBJ2-1	CASSGTSGGLGNEQFF	TGCGCCAGCAGTGGGACTAGCGGGGGGCTGGGGAATGAGCAGTTCTTC
TRBD1	15	-	TRBV2	TRBJ1-5	CASSQGQGGNQPQHF	TGTGCCAGCAGTCAGGGACAGGGGGGCAATCAGCCCCAGCATTTT
TRBD1	14	-	TRBV6-5	TRBJ1-2	CASSTRTGRYGYTF	TGTGCCAGCAGTACAAGGACAGGGAGGTATGGCTACACCTTC
TRBD1	13	-	TRBV30	TRBJ2-7	CAWSRDRVDEQYF	TGTGCCTGGAGTAGGGACAGGGTAGACGAGCAGTACTTC
TRBD1	16	-	TRBV5-6	TRBJ1-5	CASSYRGTDSNQPQHF	TGTGCCAGCAGCTATCGCGGGACAGATAGCAATCAGCCCCAGCATTTT
-	16	-	TRBV27	TRBJ1-2	CASTGTGSSLLGGYTF	TGTGCCAGCACCGGGACCGGGAGCTCGCTCCTCGGGGGCTACACCTTC
TRBD1	17	-	TRBV4-2	TRBJ2-1	CASSQRPGTGPDNEQFF	TGTGCCAGCAGCCAACGCCCGGGGACAGGGCCCGACAATGAGCAGTTCTTC
-	16	-	TRBV5-1	TRBJ1-1	CASSPGWGPQNTEAFF	TGCGCCAGCAGCCCCGGGTGGGGGCCCCAGAACACTGAAGCTTTCTTT
TRBD2	14	-	TRBV6-1	TRBJ2-7	CASSESGTSYEQYF	TGTGCCAGCAGTGAATCCGGGACTAGCTACGAGCAGTACTTC
-	12	-	TRBV10-3	TRBJ2-1	CAISAMKTEEFF	TGTGCCATCAGTGCGATGAAGACCGAGGAGTTCTTC
-	16	-	TRBV19	TRBJ1-5	CASTSAVSLLGQPQHF	TGTGCCAGTACTAGCGCCGTTTCACTCCTAGGGCAGCCCCAGCATTTT
-	14	-	TRBV2	TRBJ2-2	CASRGNTGLGELFF	TGTGCCAGCAGAGGGAATACAGGTCTCGGGGAGCTGTTTTTT
-	14	once	TRBV13	TRBJ1-1	CASRLTERNTEAFF	TGTGCCAGCAGACTCACAGAGAGGAACACTGAAGCTTTCTTT
-	14	-	TRBV7-9	TRBJ2-7	CASSPKGGTYEQYF	TGTGCCAGCAGCCCCAAGGGCGGGACCTACGAGCAGTACTTC
-	14	-	TRBV10-3	TRBJ2-2	CAISESGGTGELFF	TGTGCCATCAGTGAGTCGGGGGGCACCGGGGAGCTGTTTTTT
-	14	-	TRBV3-1/TRBV3-2	TRBJ1-2	CASSPTGGRGGYTF	TGTGCCAGCAGCCCTACGGGGGGGCGGGGTGGCTACACCTTC
TRBD1	17	-	TRBV6-6	TRBJ1-1	CASSPGTGEYVNTEAFF	TGTGCCAGCAGTCCCGGGACAGGGGAGTATGTGAACACTGAAGCTTTCTTT
TRBD1	16	-	TRBV7-8	TRBJ1-3	CASSSRQGLSGNTIYF	TGTGCCAGCAGCTCGCGACAGGGATTATCTGGAAACACCATATATTTT
-	16	few	TRBV2	TRBJ1-5	CASSQEGFTSNQPQHF	TGTGCCAGCAGCCAGGAGGGTTTTACTAGCAATCAGCCCCAGCATTTT
TRBD1	14	-	TRBV7-9	TRBJ2-3	CASSQGQGTDTQYF	TGTGCCAGCAGCCAGGGACAGGGAACAGATACGCAGTATTTT
TRBD1	15	-	TRBV19	TRBJ2-7	CASSITRDSSYEQYF	TGTGCCAGTAGTATTACCCGGGACAGCTCCTACGAGCAGTACTTC
-	15	-	TRBV5-5	TRBJ2-1	CASSPGPNPYNEQFF	TGTGCCAGCAGCCCTGGGCCCAACCCCTACAATGAGCAGTTCTTC
-	15	-	TRBV6-1	TRBJ1-1	CASSEVAGVGTEAFF	TGTGCCAGCAGTGAAGTGGCAGGGGTGGGCACTGAAGCTTTCTTT
-	14	-	TRBV5-5	TRBJ1-1	CASSLGRAVTEAFF	TGTGCCAGCAGCTTGGGCAGGGCAGTCACTGAAGCTTTCTTT
-	13	-	TRBV29-1	TRBJ1-1	CSVADSLWTEAFF	TGCAGCGTTGCAGACAGTCTGTGGACTGAAGCTTTCTTT
-	13	-	TRBV7-9	TRBJ2-5	CASSSGSGETQYF	TGTGCCAGCAGCTCCGGGTCGGGGGAGACCCAGTACTTC
-	12	once	TRBV18	TRBJ2-1	CASSPRKNEQFF	TGTGCCAGCTCACCTAGAAAGAATGAGCAGTTCTTC
-	15	once	TRBV10-3	TRBJ2-1	CAISESVQGGHEQFF	TGTGCCATCAGTGAGTCTGTCCAGGGAGGACATGAGCAGTTCTTC
-	14	-	TRBV2	TRBJ1-1	CASRADRVVTEAFF	TGTGCCAGCAGAGCAGACCGGGTTGTCACTGAAGCTTTCTTT